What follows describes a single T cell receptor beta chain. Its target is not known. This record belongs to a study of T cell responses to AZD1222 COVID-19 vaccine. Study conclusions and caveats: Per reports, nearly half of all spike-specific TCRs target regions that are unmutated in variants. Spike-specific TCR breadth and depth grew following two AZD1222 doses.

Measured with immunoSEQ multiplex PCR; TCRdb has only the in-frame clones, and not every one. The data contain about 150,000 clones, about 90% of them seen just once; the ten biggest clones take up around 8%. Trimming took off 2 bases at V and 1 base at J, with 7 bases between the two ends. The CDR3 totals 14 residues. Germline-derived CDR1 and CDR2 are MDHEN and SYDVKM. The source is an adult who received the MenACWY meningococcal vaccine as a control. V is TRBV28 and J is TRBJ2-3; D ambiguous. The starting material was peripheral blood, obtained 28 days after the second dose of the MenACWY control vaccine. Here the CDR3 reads CASSLLLRTDTQYF. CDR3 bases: TGTGCCAGCAGTTTACTCCTCCGCACAGATACGCAGTATTTT.